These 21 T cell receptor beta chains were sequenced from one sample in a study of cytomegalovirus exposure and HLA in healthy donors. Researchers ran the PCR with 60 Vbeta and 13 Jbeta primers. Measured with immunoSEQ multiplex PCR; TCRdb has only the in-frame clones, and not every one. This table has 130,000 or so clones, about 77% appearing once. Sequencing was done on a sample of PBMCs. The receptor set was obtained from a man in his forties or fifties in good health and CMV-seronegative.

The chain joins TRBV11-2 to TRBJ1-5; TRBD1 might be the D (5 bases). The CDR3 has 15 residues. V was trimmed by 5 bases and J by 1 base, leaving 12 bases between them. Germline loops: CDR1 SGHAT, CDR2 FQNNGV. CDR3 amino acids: CASSPQGRSNQPQHF. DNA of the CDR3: TGTGCCAGCAGCCCCCAGGGCAGAAGCAATCAGCCCCAGCATTTT.

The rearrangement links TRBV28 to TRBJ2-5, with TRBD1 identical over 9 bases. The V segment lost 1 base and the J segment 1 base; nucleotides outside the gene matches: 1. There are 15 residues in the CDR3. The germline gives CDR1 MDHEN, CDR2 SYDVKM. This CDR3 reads CASSLSTGGQETQYF. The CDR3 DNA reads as TGTGCCAGCAGTTTATCGACAGGGGGCCAAGAGACCCAGTACTTC.

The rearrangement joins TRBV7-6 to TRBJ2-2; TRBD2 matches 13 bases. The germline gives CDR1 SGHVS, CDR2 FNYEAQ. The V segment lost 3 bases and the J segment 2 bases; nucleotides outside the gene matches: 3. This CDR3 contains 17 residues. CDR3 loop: CASSFGLAGENTGELFF. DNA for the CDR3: TGTGCCAGCAGCTTTGGACTAGCGGGAGAAAACACCGGGGAGCTGTTTTTT.

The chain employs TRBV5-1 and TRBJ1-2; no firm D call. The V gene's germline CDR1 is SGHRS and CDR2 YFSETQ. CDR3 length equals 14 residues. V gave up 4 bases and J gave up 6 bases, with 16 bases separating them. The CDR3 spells CASSQVQTGDGYTF. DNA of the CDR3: TGCGCCAGCAGCCAGGTTCAAACCGGGGATGGCTACACCTTC.

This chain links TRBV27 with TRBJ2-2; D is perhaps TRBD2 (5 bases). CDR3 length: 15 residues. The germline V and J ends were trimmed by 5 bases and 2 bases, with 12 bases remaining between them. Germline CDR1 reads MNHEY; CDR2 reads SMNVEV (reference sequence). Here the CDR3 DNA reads TGTGCCAGCAGTGCCCGAGGGCGAAACACCGGGGAGCTGTTTTTT. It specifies CASSARGRNTGELFF.

The DNA for the CDR3 is TGCGCCAGCAGCCAAGAGGGGGCTAAGAACACTGAAGCTTTCTTT. Encoded protein: CASSQEGAKNTEAFF. The chain has TRBV4-3 and TRBJ1-1; TRBD1 is a possible D gene (6 bases). V shed 0 bases and J shed 1 base, with 9 bases lying between them. Germline lookup yields CDR1 LGHNA and CDR2 YSLEER. CDR3 length: 15 residues.

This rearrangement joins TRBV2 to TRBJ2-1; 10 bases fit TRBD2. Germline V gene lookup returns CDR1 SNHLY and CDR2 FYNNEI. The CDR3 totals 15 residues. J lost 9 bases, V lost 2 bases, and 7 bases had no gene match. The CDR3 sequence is CASSESSGRAGEQFF. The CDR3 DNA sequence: TGTGCCAGCAGTGAATCCAGCGGGAGGGCCGGTGAGCAGTTCTTC.

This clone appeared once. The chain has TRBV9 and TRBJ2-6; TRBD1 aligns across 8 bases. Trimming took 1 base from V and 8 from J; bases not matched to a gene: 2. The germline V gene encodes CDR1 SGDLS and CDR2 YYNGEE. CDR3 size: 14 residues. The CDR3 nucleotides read TGTGCCAGCAGCGTACAGGGGGCAACCAACGTCCTGACTTTC. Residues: CASSVQGATNVLTF.

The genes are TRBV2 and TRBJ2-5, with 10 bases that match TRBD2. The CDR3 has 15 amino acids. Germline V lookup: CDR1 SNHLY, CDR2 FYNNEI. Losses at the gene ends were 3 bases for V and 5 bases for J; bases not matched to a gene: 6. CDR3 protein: CASSDQREGQETQYF. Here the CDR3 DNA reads TGTGCCAGCAGTGATCAGCGGGAGGGCCAGGAGACCCAGTACTTC.

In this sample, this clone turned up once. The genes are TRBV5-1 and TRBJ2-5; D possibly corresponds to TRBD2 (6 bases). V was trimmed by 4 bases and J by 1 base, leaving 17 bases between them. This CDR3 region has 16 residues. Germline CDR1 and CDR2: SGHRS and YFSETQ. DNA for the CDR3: TGCGCCAGCAGCCGGGTGACTAGGGTTACCCAAGAGACCCAGTACTTC. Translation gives CASSRVTRVTQETQYF.

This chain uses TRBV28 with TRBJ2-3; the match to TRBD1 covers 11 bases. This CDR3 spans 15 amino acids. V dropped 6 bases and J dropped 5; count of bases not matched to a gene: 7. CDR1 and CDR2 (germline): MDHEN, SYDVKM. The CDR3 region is CASREDRGRKDTQYF. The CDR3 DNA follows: TGTGCCAGCAGAGAGGACAGGGGGCGCAAAGATACGCAGTATTTT.

The CDR3 loop is CASSLTGSDEKLFF. The CDR3 nucleotides read TGTGCCAGCAGCTTGACAGGGTCTGATGAAAAACTGTTTTTT. V is TRBV5-4 and J is TRBJ1-4, with TRBD1 as a possible D gene (6 bases). Germline V gene data show CDR1 as SGHNT and CDR2 as YYREEE (reference sequence). The germline V and J ends were trimmed by 1 base and 6 bases, with 10 bases remaining between them. The CDR3 contains 14 residues.

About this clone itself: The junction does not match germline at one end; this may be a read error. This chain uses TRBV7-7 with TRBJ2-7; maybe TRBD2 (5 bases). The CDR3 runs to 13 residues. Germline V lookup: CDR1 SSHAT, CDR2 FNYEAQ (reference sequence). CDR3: CASSLGLGSEQYF. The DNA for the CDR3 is TGTGCTAGCAGCTTGGGTCTTGGGAGCGAGCAGTACTTC.

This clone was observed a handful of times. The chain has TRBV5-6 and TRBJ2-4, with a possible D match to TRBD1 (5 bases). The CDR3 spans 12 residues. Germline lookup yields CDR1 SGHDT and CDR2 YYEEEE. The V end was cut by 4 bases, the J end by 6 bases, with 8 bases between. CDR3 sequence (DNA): TGTGCCAGCAGCGCCGACAGAAACATTCAGTACTTC. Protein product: CASSADRNIQYF.

CDR3 amino acids: CASSLNGFTGNTIYF. CDR3 DNA sequence: TGTGCCAGCAGCTTAAACGGGTTCACTGGAAACACCATATATTTT. The chain carries TRBV7-2 and TRBJ1-3; D gene uncertain. This CDR3 is built from 15 residues. With 2 bases removed from V and 2 bases from J, the gap between germline ends came to 10 bases. Germline V CDR1 and CDR2: SGHTA, FQGNSA.

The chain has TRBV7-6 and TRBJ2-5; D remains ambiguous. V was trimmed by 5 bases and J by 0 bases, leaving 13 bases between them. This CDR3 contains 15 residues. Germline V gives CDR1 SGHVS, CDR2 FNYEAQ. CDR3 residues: CASSVVRHNQETQYF. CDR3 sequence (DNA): TGTGCCAGCAGCGTGGTTAGACACAACCAAGAGACCCAGTACTTC.

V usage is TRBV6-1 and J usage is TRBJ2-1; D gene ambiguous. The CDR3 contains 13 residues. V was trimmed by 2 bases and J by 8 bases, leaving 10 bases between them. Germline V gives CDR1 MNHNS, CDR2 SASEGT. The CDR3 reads CASSEFSYYEQFF. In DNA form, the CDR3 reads TGTGCCAGCAGTGAATTTAGCTATTATGAGCAGTTCTTC.

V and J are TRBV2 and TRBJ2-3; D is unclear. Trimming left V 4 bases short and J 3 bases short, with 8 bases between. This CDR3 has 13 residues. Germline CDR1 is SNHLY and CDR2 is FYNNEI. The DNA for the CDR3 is TGTGCCAGCAGTGCCGAGGTTACAGATACGCAGTATTTT. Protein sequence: CASSAEVTDTQYF. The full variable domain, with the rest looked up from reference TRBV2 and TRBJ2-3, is EPEVTQTPSHQVTQMGQEVILRCVPISNHLYFYWYRQILGQKVEFLVSFYNNEISEKSEIFDDQFSVERPDGSNFTLKIRSTKLEDSAMYFCASSAEVTDTQYFGPGTRLTVL.

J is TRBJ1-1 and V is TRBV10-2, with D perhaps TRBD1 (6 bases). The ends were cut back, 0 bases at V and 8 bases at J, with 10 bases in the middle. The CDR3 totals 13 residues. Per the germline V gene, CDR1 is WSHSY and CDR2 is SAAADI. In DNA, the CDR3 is TGCGCCAGCAGTGAGTCGGACAGCCTAGAAGCTTTCTTT. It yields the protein CASSESDSLEAFF.

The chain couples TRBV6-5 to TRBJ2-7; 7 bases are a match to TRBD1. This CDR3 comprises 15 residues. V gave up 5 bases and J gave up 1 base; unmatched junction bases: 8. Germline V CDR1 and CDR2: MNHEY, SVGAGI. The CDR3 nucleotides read TGTGCCAGCAGTCGTTCCGGGACAGTGTCCTACGAGCAGTACTTC. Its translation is CASSRSGTVSYEQYF.

The CDR3 region is CASSLGEGTEAFF. CDR3 bases: TGCGCCAGCAGCTTGGGGGAGGGAACTGAAGCTTTCTTT. The rearrangement joins TRBV5-1 to TRBJ1-1, with unresolved D. In germline, CDR1 is SGHRS, CDR2 YFSETQ. V was shortened by 0 bases and J by 5 bases, with 8 bases between the two germline ends. The CDR3 has 13 amino acids.